Sequencing of this T cell receptor (beta chain) was carried out in a study of naive and memory T cell subsets. Study-wide results and limits: Especially in CD8 cells, naive repertoires contained a few larger clonotypes, possibly CD45RA-re-expressing memory cells.

Cells stained for CD3, CD4, CD8, CD45RA and CD27 were sorted into four subsets. This clonotype has only a few counts. Its antigen is still unknown. The germline V gene encodes CDR1 MGHRA and CDR2 YSYEKL. The length of the CDR3 is 15 residues. Trimming cost V 0 bases and J 9 bases, with 15 bases left between them. Both TRBC1 and TRBC2 were covered by a beta constant-region primer of two equimolar oligonucleotides. Nested alpha and beta constant-region primers with the SP2 primer drove four PCR rounds on ligated cDNA. TCRdb redid the calling of the UMI-ligation and nested PCR reads with MiXCR, one entry per CDR3 protein. Among 120,000 to 150,000 distinct CDR3 sequences, 15% to 25% were seen once, and the ten largest hold roughly 0.68%.

The sequence derives from a human donor in good health. Sequences were obtained from naive CD8+ T cells from blood. This chain connects TRBV4-1 to TRBJ1-5; D ambiguous. CDR3 nucleotides: TGCGCCAGCAGCCAAGAAAGGGCAGGTAGTTGGCCCCAGCATTTT. It codes for CASSQERAGSWPQHF.